This TCR beta chain was sequenced for a study of T cell repertoires in cytomegalovirus infection. Study summary: Indications came from public TCR beta signatures; they pointed to CMV infection and to a matching HLA type. Study results and limitations: CMV-specific TCR beta clonotypes restricted by HLA-C were the ones dominating the ex vivo response. Adding up the frequency of public TCR beta families identified people who carried CMV plus the relevant HLA.

V lost 3 bases and J 6 bases, leaving 12 bases between the germline ends. The CDR3 extends over 14 amino acids. Germline assignment: CDR1 SGHVS and CDR2 FNYEAQ. TCRdb reprocessed the reads via MiXCR and lists one record per CDR3 protein. The table has approximately 500,000 distinct CDR3 sequences, approximately 17% seen once. This clonotype has at least ten counts. Its antigen is not known. The chain has TRBV7-6 and TRBJ2-1, with D possibly called TRBD1 or TRBD2 (5 bases each). The clonotype comes from a human donor in good health (CMV status not recorded). Some clones in this sample may be carry-over from other donors' samples. Source material: CD8+ T cells from PBMCs. CDR3 sequence reads: CASSLAAGTNEQFF. Here the CDR3 DNA reads TGTGCCAGCAGCTTGGCGGCAGGGACCAATGAGCAGTTCTTC.